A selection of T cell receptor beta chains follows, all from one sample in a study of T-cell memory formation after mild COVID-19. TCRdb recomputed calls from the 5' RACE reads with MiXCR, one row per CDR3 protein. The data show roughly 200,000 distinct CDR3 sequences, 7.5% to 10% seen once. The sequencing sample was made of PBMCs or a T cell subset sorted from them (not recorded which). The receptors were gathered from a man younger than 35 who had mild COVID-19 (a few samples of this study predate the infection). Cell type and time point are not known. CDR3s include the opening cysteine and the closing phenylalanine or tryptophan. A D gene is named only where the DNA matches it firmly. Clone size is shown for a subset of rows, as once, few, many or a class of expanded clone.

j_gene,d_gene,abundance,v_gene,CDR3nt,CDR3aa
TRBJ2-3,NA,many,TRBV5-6,TGTGCCAGCAGCGTGACTCTAGGAGGCACAGATACGCAGTATTTT,CASSVTLGGTDTQYF
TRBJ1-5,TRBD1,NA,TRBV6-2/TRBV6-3,TGTGCCAGCAGTAGACAGGGGGTTAGCAATCAGCCCCAGCATTTT,CASSRQGVSNQPQHF
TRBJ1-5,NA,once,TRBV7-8,TGTGCCAGCAGCTTAGCGCGTCTACAGAGCAATCAGCCCCAGCATTTT,CASSLARLQSNQPQHF
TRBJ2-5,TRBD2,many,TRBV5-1,TGCGCCAGCAGCCTCTCCCCTCCGGGGGGGCCAAAGACCCAGTACTTC,CASSLSPPGGPKTQYF
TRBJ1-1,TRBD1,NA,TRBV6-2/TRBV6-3,TGTGCCAGCAGTTACAGGACAGGAGAGTCAAACACTGAAGCTTTCTTT,CASSYRTGESNTEAFF
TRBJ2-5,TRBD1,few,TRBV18,TGTGCCAGCTCACAACGAGGGACAGGGGAAGAGACCCAGTACTTC,CASSQRGTGEETQYF
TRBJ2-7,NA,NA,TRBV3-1,TGTGCCAGCAGTGCTCCGGGCCCAGGGGACGAGCAGTACTTC,CASSAPGPGDEQYF
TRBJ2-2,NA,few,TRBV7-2,TGTGCCAGCAGCTTAGGGCCCCCGGTGACCGGGGAGCTGTTTTTT,CASSLGPPVTGELFF
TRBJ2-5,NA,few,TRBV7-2,TGTGCCAGCAGCCTCAGGGGGGCCGCGGGGGAGACCCAGTACTTC,CASSLRGAAGETQYF
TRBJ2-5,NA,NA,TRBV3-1,TGTGCCAGCACGAGGGGGTCTGAGGAGACCCAGTACTTC,CASTRGSEETQYF
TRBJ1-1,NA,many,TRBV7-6,TGTGCCAGCAGCCCTCTTGGTGGCACTGAAGCTTTCTTT,CASSPLGGTEAFF
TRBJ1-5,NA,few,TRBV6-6,TGTGCCAGCAGTTACGAACCGGGGGCCGGTCAGCCCCAGCATTTT,CASSYEPGAGQPQHF
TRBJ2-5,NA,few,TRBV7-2,TGTGCCAGCAGCTTAAATGGGATCACCGCCACCACCCAGTACTTC,CASSLNGITATTQYF
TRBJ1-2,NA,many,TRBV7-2,TGTGCCAGCAGTTCGAACTATGGCTACACCTTC,CASSSNYGYTF
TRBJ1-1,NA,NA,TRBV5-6,TGTGCCAGCTACCTAGGGCCTCACACTGAAGCTTTCTTT,CASYLGPHTEAFF